This is a list of T cell receptor beta chains from one sample in a study of CD8 T cells in ankylosing spondylitis. TCRdb re-called the 5' RACE reads through MiXCR, storing one row per CDR3 protein. The table has 200,000 to 300,000 distinct CDR3 sequences, under 8.5% seen once. Sample: blood, either unsorted or a sorted T cell fraction (not recorded which). These receptors were collected from a female donor with ankylosing spondylitis or in good health (not recorded which). Each CDR3 is given with its conserved first and last residue. A D gene is named only where the DNA matches it firmly. For some rows the clone size is stated as once, few or many, or as a class when expanded; others skip it.

j_gene: TRBJ1-3
d_gene: .
v_gene: TRBV7-8
abundance: many
CDR3aa: CASSPGLHSGNTIYF
CDR3nt: TGTGCCAGCAGCCCAGGGCTACACTCTGGAAACACCATATATTTT

j_gene: TRBJ2-1
d_gene: TRBD2
v_gene: TRBV5-1
abundance: many
CDR3aa: CASSSPSGSNEQFF
CDR3nt: TGCGCCAGCAGTTCGCCTAGCGGGAGCAATGAGCAGTTCTTC

j_gene: TRBJ2-1
d_gene: .
v_gene: TRBV7-2
abundance: .
CDR3aa: CASSLVLPGDNEQFF
CDR3nt: TGTGCCAGCAGCTTAGTGCTCCCCGGTGACAATGAGCAGTTCTTC

j_gene: TRBJ2-7
d_gene: TRBD2
v_gene: TRBV20-1
abundance: many
CDR3aa: CSVKAGGNYEQYF
CDR3nt: TGCAGTGTCAAAGCGGGAGGGAACTACGAGCAGTACTTC

j_gene: TRBJ2-7
d_gene: .
v_gene: TRBV28
abundance: once
CDR3aa: CASSLAETPTYEQYF
CDR3nt: TGTGCCAGCAGTCTAGCCGAGACACCAACTTACGAGCAGTACTTC

j_gene: TRBJ2-1
d_gene: .
v_gene: TRBV6-2/TRBV6-3
abundance: few
CDR3aa: CASTDPGYNEQFF
CDR3nt: TGTGCCAGCACCGACCCCGGGTACAATGAGCAGTTCTTC

j_gene: TRBJ2-1
d_gene: TRBD2
v_gene: TRBV20-1
abundance: many
CDR3aa: CSANSGLAGGRDEQFF
CDR3nt: TGCAGTGCCAACTCGGGACTAGCGGGAGGGCGGGATGAGCAGTTCTTC

j_gene: TRBJ1-4
d_gene: .
v_gene: TRBV12-3/TRBV12-4
abundance: .
CDR3aa: CASRPRASHEKLFF
CDR3nt: TGTGCCAGCAGACCAAGAGCTTCCCATGAAAAACTGTTTTTT

j_gene: TRBJ2-7
d_gene: TRBD2
v_gene: TRBV6-2/TRBV6-3
abundance: many
CDR3aa: CASSSLAGISYEQYF
CDR3nt: TGTGCCAGCAGCTCTTTAGCGGGGATCTCCTACGAGCAGTACTTC

j_gene: TRBJ1-1
d_gene: .
v_gene: TRBV7-2
abundance: many
CDR3aa: CASSLALIPVRGTEAFF
CDR3nt: TGTGCCAGCAGCTTAGCGCTAATTCCAGTTCGGGGCACTGAAGCTTTCTTT

j_gene: TRBJ2-7
d_gene: TRBD2
v_gene: TRBV5-1
abundance: many
CDR3aa: CASSRGLAGVGAYEQYF
CDR3nt: TGCGCCAGCAGCCGTGGACTAGCGGGAGTTGGGGCCTACGAGCAGTACTTC

j_gene: TRBJ2-3
d_gene: .
v_gene: TRBV25-1
abundance: many
CDR3aa: CASSGDSPLDTQYF
CDR3nt: TGTGCCAGCAGTGGGGACTCACCTTTGGATACGCAGTATTTT

j_gene: TRBJ2-3
d_gene: .
v_gene: TRBV20-1
abundance: many
CDR3aa: CSARQDRRVTDTQYF
CDR3nt: TGCAGTGCTAGACAGGACCGAAGGGTCACAGATACGCAGTATTTT

j_gene: TRBJ2-2
d_gene: TRBD2
v_gene: TRBV7-2
abundance: .
CDR3aa: CASSRPGLASGGELFF
CDR3nt: TGTGCCAGCAGTCGGCCGGGACTAGCCTCGGGCGGGGAGCTGTTTTTT

j_gene: TRBJ2-3
d_gene: .
v_gene: TRBV7-2
abundance: .
CDR3aa: CASSATGVTDTQYF
CDR3nt: TGTGCCAGCAGCGCAACCGGGGTCACAGATACGCAGTATTTT

j_gene: TRBJ2-5
d_gene: .
v_gene: TRBV10-3
abundance: many
CDR3aa: CAISESAGSGETQYF
CDR3nt: TGTGCCATCAGTGAGTCGGCTGGTTCGGGAGAGACCCAGTACTTC

j_gene: TRBJ2-3
d_gene: TRBD2
v_gene: TRBV6-1
abundance: many
CDR3aa: CASTHGTTADTQYF
CDR3nt: TGTGCCAGCACCCACGGGACTACGGCAGATACGCAGTATTTT

j_gene: TRBJ1-5
d_gene: .
v_gene: TRBV25-1
abundance: many
CDR3aa: CASSDASGRPQHF
CDR3nt: TGTGCCAGCAGTGACGCCAGCGGAAGGCCCCAGCATTTT

j_gene: TRBJ2-1
d_gene: .
v_gene: TRBV9
abundance: many
CDR3aa: CASSVVPAASSYNEQFF
CDR3nt: TGTGCCAGCAGCGTAGTTCCAGCGGCGAGCTCCTACAATGAGCAGTTCTTC

j_gene: TRBJ2-7
d_gene: TRBD2
v_gene: TRBV7-4
abundance: many
CDR3aa: CASSLGGLAGVVYEQYF
CDR3nt: TGTGCCAGCAGCTTAGGGGGGCTAGCGGGAGTGGTATACGAGCAGTACTTC

j_gene: TRBJ2-2
d_gene: TRBD1
v_gene: TRBV7-3
abundance: many
CDR3aa: CASSTRQGAGELFF
CDR3nt: TGTGCCAGCAGCACACGACAGGGGGCCGGGGAGCTGTTTTTT

j_gene: TRBJ1-2
d_gene: TRBD1
v_gene: TRBV2
abundance: .
CDR3aa: CASRSTGGDGYTF
CDR3nt: TGTGCCAGCAGAAGTACAGGGGGCGATGGCTACACCTTC

j_gene: TRBJ2-6
d_gene: .
v_gene: TRBV4-1
abundance: many
CDR3aa: CASSQDLTLGLAFESGANVLTF
CDR3nt: TGCGCCAGCAGCCAAGATTTGACCTTAGGTTTAGCCTTTGAATCTGGGGCCAACGTCCTGACTTTC

j_gene: TRBJ2-1
d_gene: .
v_gene: TRBV21-1
abundance: many
CDR3aa: CASSNRPGGPPEYNEQFF
CDR3nt: TGTGCCAGCAGCAATCGTCCCGGGGGCCCCCCAGAATACAATGAGCAGTTCTTC

j_gene: TRBJ1-5
d_gene: .
v_gene: TRBV6-2/TRBV6-3
abundance: many
CDR3aa: CASRMLGGISNQPQHF
CDR3nt: TGTGCCAGCAGGATGCTAGGAGGGATAAGCAATCAGCCCCAGCATTTT

j_gene: TRBJ1-3
d_gene: TRBD1
v_gene: TRBV5-8
abundance: many
CDR3aa: CASSIGTGSGNTIYF
CDR3nt: TGTGCCAGCAGCATCGGGACAGGGAGTGGAAACACCATATATTTT

j_gene: TRBJ2-3
d_gene: .
v_gene: TRBV12-3/TRBV12-4
abundance: .
CDR3aa: CASSTGNGGFDTQYF
CDR3nt: TGTGCCAGCAGTACCGGGAACGGGGGCTTCGATACGCAGTATTTT